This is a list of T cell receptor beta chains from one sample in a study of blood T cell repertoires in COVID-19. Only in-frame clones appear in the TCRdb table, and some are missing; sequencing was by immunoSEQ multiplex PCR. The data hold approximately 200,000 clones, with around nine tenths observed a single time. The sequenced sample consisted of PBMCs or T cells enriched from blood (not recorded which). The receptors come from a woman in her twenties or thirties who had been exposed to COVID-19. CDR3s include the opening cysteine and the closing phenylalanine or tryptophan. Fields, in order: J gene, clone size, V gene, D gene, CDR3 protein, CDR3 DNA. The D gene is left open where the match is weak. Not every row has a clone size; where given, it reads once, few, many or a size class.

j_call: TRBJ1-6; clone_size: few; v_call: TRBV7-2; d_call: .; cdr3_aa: CASSSQGGSPLHF; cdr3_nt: TGTGCCAGCAGCTCTCAGGGTGGTTCACCCCTCCACTTT
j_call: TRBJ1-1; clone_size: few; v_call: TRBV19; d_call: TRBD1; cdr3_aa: CASRLNRDRGHTEAFF; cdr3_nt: TGTGCCAGTAGACTAAACCGGGACAGGGGTCACACTGAAGCTTTCTTT
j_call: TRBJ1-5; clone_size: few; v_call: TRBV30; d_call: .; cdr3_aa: CAWSARRGNQPQHF; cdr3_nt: TGTGCCTGGAGTGCCAGGCGTGGCAATCAGCCCCAGCATTTT
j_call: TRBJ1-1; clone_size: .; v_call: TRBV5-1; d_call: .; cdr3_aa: CASSLRAGNTEAFF; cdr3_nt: TGCGCCAGCAGCCTCAGGGCAGGGAACACTGAAGCTTTCTTT
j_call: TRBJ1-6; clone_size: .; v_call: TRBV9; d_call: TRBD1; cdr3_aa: CASSVEFTGGHSPLHF; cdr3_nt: TGTGCCAGCAGCGTAGAGTTCACAGGGGGACACTCACCCCTCCACTTT
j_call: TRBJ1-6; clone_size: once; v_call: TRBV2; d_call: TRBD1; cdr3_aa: CASSELGGQGGSPLHF; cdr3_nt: TGTGCCAGCAGTGAACTCGGAGGACAGGGCGGATCACCCCTCCACTTT
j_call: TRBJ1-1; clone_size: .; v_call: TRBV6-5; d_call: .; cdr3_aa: CASGAGATTEAFF; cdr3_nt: TGTGCCAGCGGGGCGGGGGCAACCACTGAAGCTTTCTTT
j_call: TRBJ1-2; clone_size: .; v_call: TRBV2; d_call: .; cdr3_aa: CASSVTGNYGYTF; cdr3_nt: TGTGCCAGCAGTGTCACAGGGAACTATGGCTACACCTTC
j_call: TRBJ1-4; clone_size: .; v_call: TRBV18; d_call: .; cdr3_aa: CATKGGYGEKLFF; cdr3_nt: TGTGCCACTAAAGGGGGATACGGTGAAAAACTGTTTTTT
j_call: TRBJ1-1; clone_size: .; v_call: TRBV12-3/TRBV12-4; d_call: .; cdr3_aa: CASSFGSQEAFF; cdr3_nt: TGTGCCAGCAGTTTTGGCTCCCAAGAAGCTTTCTTT
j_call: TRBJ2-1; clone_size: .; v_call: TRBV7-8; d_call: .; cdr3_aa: CASSLIGGEQFF; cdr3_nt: TGTGCCAGCAGCTTAATCGGCGGTGAGCAGTTCTTC
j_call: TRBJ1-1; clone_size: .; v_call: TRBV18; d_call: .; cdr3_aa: CASSPWQGNWGFQDTEAFF; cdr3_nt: TGTGCCAGCTCACCCTGGCAGGGGAATTGGGGGTTTCAGGACACTGAAGCTTTCTTT
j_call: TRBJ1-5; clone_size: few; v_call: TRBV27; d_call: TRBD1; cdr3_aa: CASSHTGVRAGNQPQHF; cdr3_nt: TGTGCCAGCAGTCACACAGGGGTAAGGGCTGGCAATCAGCCCCAGCATTTT
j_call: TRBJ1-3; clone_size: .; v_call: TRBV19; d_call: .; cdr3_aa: CASTTTGGNTIYF; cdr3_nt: TGTGCCAGTACTACGACGGGAGGAAACACCATATATTTT
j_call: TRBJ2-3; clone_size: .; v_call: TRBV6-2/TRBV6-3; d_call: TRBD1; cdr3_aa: CASSRLPGQGNTDTQYF; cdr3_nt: TGTGCCAGCAGCCGCCTCCCGGGACAGGGGAACACAGATACGCAGTATTTT
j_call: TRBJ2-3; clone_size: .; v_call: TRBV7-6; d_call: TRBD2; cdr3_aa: CASTLLAGETDTQYF; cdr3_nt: TGTGCCAGCACCCTCCTAGCGGGGGAGACAGATACGCAGTATTTT
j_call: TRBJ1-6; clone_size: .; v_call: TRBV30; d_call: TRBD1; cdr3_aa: CAWRAGQRIGSPLHF; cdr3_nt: TGTGCCTGGAGGGCGGGACAGCGTATAGGTTCACCCCTCCACTTT
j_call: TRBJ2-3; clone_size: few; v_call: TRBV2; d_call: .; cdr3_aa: CASSKGLVTGTDTQYF; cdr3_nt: TGTGCCAGCAGTAAAGGGCTAGTTACTGGCACAGATACGCAGTATTTT
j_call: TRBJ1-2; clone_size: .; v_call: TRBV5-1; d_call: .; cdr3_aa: CASSWGGRSYGYTF; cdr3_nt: TGCGCCAGCAGCTGGGGGGGCAGGAGCTATGGCTACACCTTC
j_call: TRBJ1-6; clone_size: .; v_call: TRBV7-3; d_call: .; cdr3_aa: CASSLYGGGSPLHF; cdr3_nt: TGTGCCAGCAGCTTATATGGCGGAGGTTCACCCCTCCACTTT
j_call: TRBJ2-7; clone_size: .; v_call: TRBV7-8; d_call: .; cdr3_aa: CASSLGRSLGGNSYEQYF; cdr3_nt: TGTGCCAGCAGCTTAGGCCGTAGTTTGGGGGGTAATTCCTACGAGCAGTACTTC
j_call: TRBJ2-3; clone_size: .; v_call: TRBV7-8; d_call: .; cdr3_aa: CASSFSPGGTDTQYF; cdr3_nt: TGTGCCAGCAGCTTTAGCCCAGGGGGGACAGATACGCAGTATTTT
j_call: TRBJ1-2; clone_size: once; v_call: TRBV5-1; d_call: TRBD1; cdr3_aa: CASSPGQDRAPNYGYTF; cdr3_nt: TGCGCCAGCAGCCCCGGACAGGACAGGGCCCCAAACTATGGCTACACCTTC
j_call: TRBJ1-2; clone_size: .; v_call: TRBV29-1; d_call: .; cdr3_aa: CSGSEANYGYTF; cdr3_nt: TGCAGCGGCAGTGAGGCTAACTATGGCTACACCTTC
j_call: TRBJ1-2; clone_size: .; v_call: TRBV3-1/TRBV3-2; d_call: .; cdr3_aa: CASSYGLNYGYTF; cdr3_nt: TGTGCCAGCAGCTACGGACTTAACTATGGCTACACCTTC
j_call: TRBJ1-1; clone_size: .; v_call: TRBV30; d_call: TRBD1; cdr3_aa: CALSGGAWNTEAFF; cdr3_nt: TGTGCCCTTTCAGGGGGCGCATGGAACACTGAAGCTTTCTTT
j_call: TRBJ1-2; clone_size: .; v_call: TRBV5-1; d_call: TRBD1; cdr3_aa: CASSTGTGDYGYTF; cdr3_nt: TGCGCCAGCAGCACGGGCACAGGGGACTATGGCTACACCTTC
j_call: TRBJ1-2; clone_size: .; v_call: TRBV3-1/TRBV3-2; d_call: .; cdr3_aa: CASSQDVAGNYGYTF; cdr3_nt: TGTGCCAGCAGCCAAGATGTGGCAGGGAACTATGGCTACACCTTC
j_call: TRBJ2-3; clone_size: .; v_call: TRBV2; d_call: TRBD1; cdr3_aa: CASSVFSTGATDTQYF; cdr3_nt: TGTGCCAGCAGTGTATTCTCGACAGGGGCCACAGATACGCAGTATTTT
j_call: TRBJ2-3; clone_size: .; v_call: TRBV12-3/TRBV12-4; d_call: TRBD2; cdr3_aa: CASSLQRGSQYF; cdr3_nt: TGTGCCAGCAGTTTACAGCGGGGCTCTCAGTATTTT
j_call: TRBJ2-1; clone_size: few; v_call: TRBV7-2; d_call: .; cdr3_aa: CASSTDHSSYNEQFF; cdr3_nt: TGTGCCAGCAGCACAGACCATAGCTCCTACAATGAGCAGTTCTTC
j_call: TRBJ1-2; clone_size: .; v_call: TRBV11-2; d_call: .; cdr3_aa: CASSSEGVANYGYTF; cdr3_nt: TGTGCCAGCAGCTCCGAGGGCGTAGCTAACTATGGCTACACCTTC
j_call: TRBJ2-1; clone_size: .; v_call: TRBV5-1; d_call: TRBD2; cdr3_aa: CASSLGGSGGAYEQFF; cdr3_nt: TGCGCCAGCAGCTTGGGTGGTAGCGGGGGGGCATATGAGCAGTTCTTC
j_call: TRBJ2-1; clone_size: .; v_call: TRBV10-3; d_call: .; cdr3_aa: CAIVESTGNEQFF; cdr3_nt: TGTGCCATCGTCGAGAGCACGGGCAATGAGCAGTTCTTC
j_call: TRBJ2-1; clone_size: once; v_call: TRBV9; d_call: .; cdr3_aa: CASSVEGTPTHEQFF; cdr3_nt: TGTGCCAGCAGCGTAGAAGGGACACCAACCCATGAGCAGTTCTTC
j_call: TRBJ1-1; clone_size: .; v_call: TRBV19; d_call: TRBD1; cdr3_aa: CASSETGLGTEAFF; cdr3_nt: TGTGCCAGTAGTGAGACAGGGCTGGGCACTGAAGCTTTCTTT
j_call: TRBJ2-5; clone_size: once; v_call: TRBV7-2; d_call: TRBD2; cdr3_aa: CASSLGSSGGQETQYF; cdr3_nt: TGTGCCAGCAGCTTAGGTAGTAGCGGGGGACAAGAGACCCAGTACTTC
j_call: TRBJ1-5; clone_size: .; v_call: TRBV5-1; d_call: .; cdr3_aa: CASSLVREPQHF; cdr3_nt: TGCGCCAGCAGCTTGGTCAGGGAGCCCCAGCATTTT
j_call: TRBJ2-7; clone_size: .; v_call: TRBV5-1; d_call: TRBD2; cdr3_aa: CASSPSRGGAYEQYF; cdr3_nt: TGCGCCAGCAGCCCCTCGCGGGGGGGGGCCTACGAGCAGTACTTC
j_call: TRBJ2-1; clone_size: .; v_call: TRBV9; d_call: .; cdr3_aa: CASGQGSYNEQFF; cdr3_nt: TGTGCCAGCGGGCAGGGGTCCTACAATGAGCAGTTCTTC
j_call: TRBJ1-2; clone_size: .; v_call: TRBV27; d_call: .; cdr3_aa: CASSSKIQGSPGYTF; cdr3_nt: TGTGCCAGCAGTTCAAAGATCCAGGGGTCCCCTGGCTACACCTTC
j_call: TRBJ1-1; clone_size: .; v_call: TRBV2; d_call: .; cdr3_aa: CATKYGGTTEAFF; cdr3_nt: TGTGCCACCAAGTACGGGGGAACCACTGAAGCTTTCTTT
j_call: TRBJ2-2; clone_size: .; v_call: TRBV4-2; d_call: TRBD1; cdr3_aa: CASSQSGQGTGELFF; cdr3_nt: TGTGCCAGCAGCCAAAGCGGACAGGGCACCGGGGAGCTGTTTTTT
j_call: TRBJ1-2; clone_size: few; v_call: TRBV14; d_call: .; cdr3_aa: CASSQNINYGYTF; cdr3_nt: TGTGCCAGCAGCCAAAATATAAACTATGGCTACACCTTC
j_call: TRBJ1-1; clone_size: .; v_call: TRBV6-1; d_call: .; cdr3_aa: CASSEFETGAEAFF; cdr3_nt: TGTGCCAGCAGTGAATTCGAAACAGGCGCTGAAGCTTTCTTT
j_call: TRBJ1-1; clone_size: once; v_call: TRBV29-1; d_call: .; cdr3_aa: CSARWGEIVEAFF; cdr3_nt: TGCAGCGCCCGATGGGGGGAGATTGTTGAAGCTTTCTTT
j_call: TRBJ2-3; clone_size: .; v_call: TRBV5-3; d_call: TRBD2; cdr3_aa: CARSPRGTSGGITDTQYF; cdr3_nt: TGTGCCAGAAGCCCCCGGGGGACTAGCGGGGGGATCACAGATACGCAGTATTTT